The present entry profiles one T cell receptor (beta chain) with its context. It lacks a known antigen. No much larger clonotype is one base removed from it; base qualities were not supplied. These data originate in a study of beta chain features in type 1 diabetes (dated by TCRdb to the late 2010s). Regarding the complete study: Mean age, gender distribution, total cell number and subset yield were not different between patients and healthy donors. The study compared TCRB repertoires of sorted circulating CD4+ T cell subsets between recently diagnosed type 1 diabetes patients and matched healthy donors. Regulatory and stem cell-like memory subsets were isolated from only 8 patients and about eight healthy donors, whereas naive and central memory subsets came from all 28 donors. A total of about 100 million sorted cells were examined across all samples, and RNA yield correlated strongly with the number of cells per subset. The full study reports these points: Type 1 diabetes patients showed a moderate but significant shortening of TCRB CDR3 length in all four CD4+ subsets. PCR might favor shorter templates, but patient and control samples were amplified and corrected together, so any skew would affect both groups equally. Fewer insertions and more nucleotide deletions at VDJ recombination sites were observed in patients with type 1 diabetes, implying thymic rearrangement abnormalities. Because cDNA was sequenced instead of genomic DNA, activated cells with high expression could be over-represented, although the groups did not differ in activation or CD3 levels. The naive, central memory and regulatory TCRB repertoires appeared to resemble one another more closely among patients than among healthy donors. Because the HLA sub-analyses included only small numbers of individuals, any influence of HLA type on TCRB rearrangement was left unresolved.

From each donor, a single peripheral blood sample of about 100 mL on average was drawn into heparinised tubes. A BD FACSAria II was used to sort naive, central memory, regulatory and stem cell-like memory CD4+ T cells with a panel that included CD45RO, CCR7, CD25, CD127, CD95 and CD27. All sorted populations exceeded 98% purity. PBMCs were separated immediately by Lymphoprep density gradient centrifugation and were stained directly, without being cultured. So that batch effects would be minimized, each experiment stained and sorted samples in pairs, pairing one healthy donor with one patient. Taken from the germline V gene (reference sequence), the CDR1 and CDR2 loops are SEHNR and FQNEAQ. The CDR3 runs 14 amino acids, cysteine and phenylalanine included. The retained sequence is limited to the CDR3, 42 bases, with the frame set at the first base. V loses 5 bases at its end and J loses 3 bases; junction bases beyond the gene matches: 6.

The entire isolated RNA was reverse transcribed using the High Capacity cDNA Reverse Transcription Kit, and thus expressed TCRB transcripts were sequenced. Deep immunoSEQ sequencing was applied to naive, central memory and regulatory T cell samples, giving an average of about 3.7 million total reads per sample. After sorted cells were lysed in RLT buffer, RNA was extracted with DNase-treated RNeasy Micro or Mini kits, with the choice depending on cell number. To prevent cross-contamination, every cell subset was processed on its own, while patient and healthy donor samples were processed together. The immunoSEQ multiplex PCR was used to amplify TCRB sequences from cDNA, generating 87-bp fragments that spanned the CDR3 region. Amplicons were sequenced on the Illumina HiSeq platform. The paper's data handling went like this. PCR bias was computationally corrected using synthetic template baselines, reads within Hamming distance 2 were collapsed, and singletons that could not be merged were discarded. Reads were aligned against IMGT so that V, D and J genes, CDR3 length and insertions or deletions at six rearrangement sites could be assigned. Within each subset, clonotype counts were normalized to sorted cell number, and only after that were true diversity and Gini coefficients computed with the tcR R package. The overlap coefficient, calculated on TCRB nucleotide sequences, was used to measure repertoire sharing. As a proxy for the pre-selection repertoire, out-of-frame TCRB sequences from naive cells were analyzed. TCRdb provides this immuneACCESS table in a form limited to in-frame rearrangements. Some clones are lacking; in checked studies, under half of them reflect an unresolved V gene, and why the rest are absent is not known. Clonal size and the V and J genes are those of that table, whereas D and trimming came from the DNA. The sample table shows hundreds of thousands of clones, and 11% to 15% are seen once. The ten largest clones take up 0.03% to 0.045% of the sample.

The chain was built from TRBV7-9 and TRBJ1-2; 7 junctional bases match TRBD1. This TCR derives from a man younger than 35 with type 1 diabetes. Sequencing was carried out using naive CD4+ T cells from blood. The sample's cell subset or site, from its label and the paper: true naive CD4+ T cells. CDR3 sequence: CASSPNRGDYGYTF. The nucleotides read TGTGCCAGCAGCCCTAACAGGGGCGACTATGGCTACACCTTC.